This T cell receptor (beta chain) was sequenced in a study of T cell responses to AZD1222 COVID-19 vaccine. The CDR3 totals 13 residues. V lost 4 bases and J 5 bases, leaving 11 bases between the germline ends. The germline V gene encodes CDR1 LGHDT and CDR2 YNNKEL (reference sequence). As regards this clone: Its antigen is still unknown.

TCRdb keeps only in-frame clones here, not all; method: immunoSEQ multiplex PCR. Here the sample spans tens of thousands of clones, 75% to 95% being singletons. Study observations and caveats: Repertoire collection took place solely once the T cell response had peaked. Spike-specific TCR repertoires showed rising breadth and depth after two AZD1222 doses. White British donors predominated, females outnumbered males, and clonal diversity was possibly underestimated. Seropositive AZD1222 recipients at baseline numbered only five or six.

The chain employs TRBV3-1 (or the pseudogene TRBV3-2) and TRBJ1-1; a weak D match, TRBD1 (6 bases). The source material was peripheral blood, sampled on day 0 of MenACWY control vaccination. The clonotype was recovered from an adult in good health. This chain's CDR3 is CASSPTGQTEAFF. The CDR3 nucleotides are TGTGCCAGCAGCCCCACGGGACAAACTGAAGCTTTCTTT.